This TCR beta chain was sequenced during a study of T cells in Graves' hyperthyroidism and ophthalmopathy. Study-level results: Model output signaled ophthalmopathy a median around 5.9 months ahead of onset. Among thyroid clonotypes expanded above 0.001, most also appeared in blood.

Uncontrolled infection, other autoimmune disease, pregnancy and lactation each barred patients from inclusion. Diagnostic assessment was based on clinical symptoms, serum thyroxine and TRAb, thyroid ultrasound and orbital computed tomography. The investigators amplified TCR beta CDR3 regions from RNA transcripts. The study used the HTBI primer set for a first-round RT-PCR of the TCR CDR3. TCRdb called the multiplex PCR reads again in MiXCR, with one record for every CDR3 protein. The table lists a few hundred thousand distinct CDR3 sequences, about 20% of them singletons. The CDR3 totals 12 residues. V lost 5 bases, J lost 9 bases, and 14 bases lay in between. Germline V gives CDR1 MDHEN, CDR2 SYDVKM. Comment on this clonotype: The antigen remains undetermined.

Sequencing used blood. V usage is TRBV28 and J usage is TRBJ2-7; D may be TRBD1 (5 bases). The source is a woman between 65 and 79 years old with Graves' ophthalmopathy. The CDR3 region is CASSSGWGGQYF. In nucleotides, the CDR3 is TGTGCCAGCAGTAGTGGTTGGGGCGGGCAGTACTTC.